These 29 T cell receptor beta chains were all obtained from the same sample, sequenced in a study of OX40 agonist ivuxolimab in advanced cancers. Libraries were prepared by immunoSEQ multiplex PCR; TCRdb keeps only in-frame clonotypes and omits some of them. This sample yields some 33,000 clones, of which about 92% are seen a single time; around 35% belongs to the top ten. This material consisted of CD4+ or CD8+ T cells sorted from blood, taken in a trial of the OX40 agonist ivuxolimab. These receptors were collected from an adult with an advanced solid tumor such as melanoma, head and neck, liver or kidney cancer.

The chain couples TRBV27 to TRBJ2-7, with 14 bases matching TRBD2. The trim removed 5 bases at V and 5 bases at J, leaving 17 bases unmatched. From germline, CDR1 is MNHEY and CDR2 SMNVEV (reference sequence). The CDR3 is made up of 19 amino acids. In DNA, the CDR3 is TGTGCCAGCAGTCCAATTGCCGGGACTAGCGGGGGAGTCGTACACGAGCAGTACTTC. Protein sequence: CASSPIAGTSGGVVHEQYF.

The chain couples TRBV4-1 to TRBJ2-1; weak D call: TRBD2 (6 bases). The germline CDR1 and CDR2 sequences are MGHRA and YSYEKL. The CDR3 length is 16 residues. V was cut by 2 bases and J by 3 bases, with 14 bases left in between. The CDR3 DNA is TGCGCCAGCAGCCAATTTGCGGGGAAGATCTACAATGAGCAGTTCTTC. Protein: CASSQFAGKIYNEQFF.

J is TRBJ1-6 and V is TRBV5-1, with TRBD1 matching 8 bases. CDR1 and CDR2 (germline): SGHRS, YFSETQ. CDR3 size: 17 residues. J lost 3 bases, V lost 5 bases, and 10 bases had no gene match. CDR3 in DNA: TGCGCCAGCAGTGAGGGACAGGCGCTCCTCTATAATTCACCCCTCCACTTT. Encoded protein: CASSEGQALLYNSPLHF.

V and J are TRBV11-2 and TRBJ2-5; 7 nucleotides agree with TRBD1. The CDR3 covers 15 residues. Unmatched junction bases numbered 10, after V lost 5 bases and J lost 4 bases. CDR1 is SGHAT, CDR2 FQNNGV, per germline. CDR3 DNA sequence: TGTGCCAGCAGCGCCCGACAGGGCTCGTCAGAGACCCAGTACTTC. Encoded protein: CASSARQGSSETQYF.

This chain joins TRBV10-3 and TRBJ2-7; TRBD2 agrees at 9 bases. J lost 4 bases, V lost 3 bases, and 10 bases had no gene match. Per germline, CDR1 ENHRY and CDR2 SYGVKD. The CDR3 covers 16 residues. CDR3 in DNA: TGTGCCATCAGTGATGGAAGGGTAGCGGGGGTATACGAGCAGTACTTC. Protein product: CAISDGRVAGVYEQYF.

The V and J genes are TRBV6-6 and TRBJ2-1; 9 bases are a match to TRBD1. Germline assignment: CDR1 MNHNY and CDR2 SVGAGI (reference sequence). The V and J ends lost 6 bases and 12 bases, in that order; junction bases with no gene match: 12. The CDR3 spans 14 residues. The CDR3 loop reads CASSPGTGSLGQFF. The CDR3 DNA sequence: TGTGCCAGCAGCCCCGGGACAGGGAGTTTAGGGCAGTTCTTC.

The chain has TRBV5-1 and TRBJ2-2; possibly TRBD1 for D (6 bases). The CDR3 runs to 14 residues. V shed 4 bases and J shed 8 bases, with 15 bases lying between them. CDR1 is SGHRS and CDR2 is YFSETQ in the germline V gene. The CDR3 here is CASSPVWGHGELFF. CDR3 DNA sequence: TGCGCCAGCAGCCCAGTTTGGGGGCATGGGGAGCTGTTTTTT.

This chain uses TRBV5-8 with TRBJ2-2, with D tentatively TRBD1 or TRBD2 (6 bases each). The CDR3 length is 18 residues. Germline loops: CDR1 SGHTS, CDR2 YDEGEE. V was clipped by 2 bases and J by 0 bases, with 17 bases between them. The CDR3 here is CASSFRVLGGPNTGELFF. CDR3 in DNA: TGTGCCAGCAGCTTCAGGGTGTTGGGGGGCCCGAACACCGGGGAGCTGTTTTTT.

The chain combines TRBV9 with TRBJ1-5; 8 positions agree with TRBD1. CDR1 is SGDLS and CDR2 is YYNGEE in the germline V gene. There are 15 residues in the CDR3. V lost 4 bases, J lost 5 bases, and 8 bases stayed unmatched. DNA of the CDR3: TGTGCCAGCAGCCCCGGAGGACAGGGCTATCAGCCCCAGCATTTT. It is translated as CASSPGGQGYQPQHF. Full variable domain (outside the CDR3, taken from reference TRBV9 and TRBJ1-5): DSGVTQTPKHLITATGQRVTLRCSPRSGDLSVYWYQQSLDQGLQFLIQYYNGEERAKGNILERFSAQQFPDLHSELNLSSLELGDSALYFCASSPGGQGYQPQHFGDGTRLSIL.

The sample holds a few counts of this clone. The rearrangement joins TRBV7-9 to TRBJ2-7; weak D call: TRBD1 (6 bases). CDR1 and CDR2 from the germline V gene are SEHNR and FQNEAQ (reference sequence). V lost 5 bases, J lost 2 bases, and 13 bases lay in between. The CDR3 length is 14 residues. The CDR3 nucleotides are TGTGCCAGCAGCATCGGGACAAATCCCTACGAGCAGTACTTC. Protein sequence: CASSIGTNPYEQYF.

The chain is built from TRBV7-3 and TRBJ2-2; the D is unclear. Germline V gene lookup returns CDR1 SGHTA and CDR2 FQGTGA. This CDR3 has 12 amino acids. V lost 5 bases to trimming and J lost 7 bases, with 8 bases between them. The CDR3 loop is CASSHRHGELFF. CDR3 coding DNA: TGTGCCAGCAGCCACCGGCACGGGGAGCTGTTTTTT.

The V gene is TRBV28, the J gene TRBJ2-7; D unclear. V was trimmed by 7 bases and J by 5 bases, leaving 15 bases between them. The V gene's germline CDR1 is MDHEN and CDR2 SYDVKM. This CDR3 has 13 residues. The CDR3 sequence: CASTEAGVNEQYF. CDR3 DNA sequence: TGTGCCAGCACCGAAGCTGGGGTAAACGAGCAGTACTTC.

The chain is built from TRBV27 and TRBJ2-2; D gene uncertain. Between the trimmed V and J ends, which lost 2 bases and 7 bases, there was a span of 5 bases. Germline lookup yields CDR1 MNHEY and CDR2 SMNVEV (reference sequence). The CDR3 totals 12 residues. CDR3 region: CASSLGDGELFF. CDR3 DNA sequence: TGTGCCAGCAGTTTAGGTGACGGGGAGCTGTTTTTT.

The chain employs TRBV6-5 and TRBJ2-7; D is unclear. Germline V gives CDR1 MNHEY, CDR2 SVGAGI. V gave up 10 bases and J gave up 5 bases, with 12 bases separating them. This CDR3 spans 11 amino acids. CDR3 region: CATDRGDEQYF. The CDR3 coding sequence is TGTGCCACTGACCGAGGCGACGAGCAGTACTTC.

In the case of this clone: A junction end diverges from the germline sequence, so it may reflect a read error. As DNA, the CDR3 is TGTGCCAGCAGCCAAGAGTTCCTAGCGGGGCTTCAAGGGACCCAGTACTTC. Residues: CASSQEFLAGLQGTQYF. The rearrangement uses TRBV4-2 and TRBJ2-5; 9 nucleotides line up with TRBD2. The germline V gene has CDR1 LGHNA and CDR2 YNFKEQ. The CDR3 contains 17 residues.

In this sample, this clone turned up a few times. V usage is TRBV7-9 and J usage is TRBJ1-1; D is undetermined. V was clipped by 8 bases and J by 0 bases, with 7 bases between them. The CDR3 totals 12 residues. Germline values: CDR1 SEHNR, CDR2 FQNEAQ (reference sequence). The CDR3 spells CASGVVNTEAFF. The CDR3 coding sequence is TGTGCCAGCGGGGTCGTGAACACTGAAGCTTTCTTT.

V gene TRBV10-1 combines with J gene TRBJ2-3; unclear D gene. V was cut by 2 bases and J by 2 bases, with 8 bases left in between. The CDR3 has 14 amino acids. Germline CDR1 and CDR2: WNHNN and SYGVQD (reference sequence). The CDR3 is CASSEARLTDTQYF. As DNA, the CDR3 is TGCGCCAGCAGTGAGGCCAGGCTCACAGATACGCAGTATTTT.

The chain couples TRBV5-6 to TRBJ2-2; D possibly corresponds to TRBD2 (6 bases). CDR3 size: 17 residues. V was trimmed by 4 bases and J by 6 bases, leaving 22 bases between them. Germline V CDR1 and CDR2: SGHDT, YYEEEE. DNA of the CDR3: TGTGCCAGCAGCCCGGGACTCTCACACAACGGGGCCGGGGAGCTGTTTTTT. As protein: CASSPGLSHNGAGELFF.

This chain joins TRBV9 and TRBJ2-5; 15 bases line up with TRBD2. Trimming cost V 2 bases and J 3 bases; bases outside gene matches: 5. The CDR3 runs to 17 residues. Germline values: CDR1 SGDLS, CDR2 YYNGEE. CDR3 sequence (DNA): TGTGCCAGCAGCGTTAGGACTAGCGGGAGGGCCGAAGAGACCCAGTACTTC. Encoded protein: CASSVRTSGRAEETQYF.

V gene TRBV5-6 combines with J gene TRBJ2-1; 11 bases are shared with TRBD2. The germline V gene has CDR1 SGHDT and CDR2 YYEEEE. This CDR3 has 14 amino acids. V trimming: 2 bases; J trimming: 9 bases; junction bases outside the gene matches: 4. CDR3 sequence: CASSFTSGRGEQFF. DNA for the CDR3: TGTGCCAGCAGCTTCACTAGCGGGAGAGGTGAGCAGTTCTTC.

The chain's CDR3 is CASKTGDMNTEAFF. For the CDR3, the DNA is TGTGCCAGCAAGACAGGGGACATGAACACTGAAGCTTTCTTT. This chain links TRBV27 with TRBJ1-1, with TRBD1 matching 8 bases. After removal of 7 bases from V and 0 bases from J, the junction contained 4 bases not matched to a gene. The CDR3 is made up of 14 amino acids. Germline loops: CDR1 MNHEY, CDR2 SMNVEV (reference sequence).

The CDR3 here is CASSQTVGGFHGYTF. The CDR3 nucleotides read TGTGCCAGCAGCCAAACCGTGGGGGGGTTCCATGGCTACACCTTC. The V and J genes are TRBV11-2 and TRBJ1-2, with D perhaps TRBD1 (5 bases). Germline-derived CDR1 and CDR2 are SGHAT and FQNNGV. V lost 5 bases, J lost 6 bases, and 19 bases lay in between. CDR3 size: 15 residues.

The chain recombines TRBV6-5 with TRBJ2-3, with a tentative D call TRBD2 (5 bases). V lost 2 bases to trimming and J lost 3 bases, with 15 bases between them. This CDR3 contains 16 residues. The germline V gene encodes CDR1 MNHEY and CDR2 SVGAGI. In DNA, the CDR3 is TGTGCCAGCAGTTACCTCGGGGTCGGTTTGACAGATACGCAGTATTTT. Its translation: CASSYLGVGLTDTQYF.

The genes are TRBV6-6 and TRBJ1-1, with unresolved D. This CDR3 has 14 amino acids. Germline CDR1 and CDR2: MNHNY and SVGAGI (reference sequence). Trimming removed 5 bases from V and 0 bases from J, with 10 bases in between. As DNA, the CDR3 is TGTGCCAGCAGTAGACCCGACGTGAACACTGAAGCTTTCTTT. This encodes CASSRPDVNTEAFF.

A few counts support this clone. The chain joins TRBV7-9 to TRBJ1-1, with D uncertain. From germline, CDR1 is SEHNR and CDR2 FQNEAQ (reference sequence). Deletions cut 1 base from V and 7 bases from J, with 7 bases between. The CDR3 covers 12 residues. The chain's CDR3 is CASSLGMVEAFF. Here the CDR3 DNA reads TGTGCCAGCAGCTTAGGGATGGTTGAAGCTTTCTTT. The full variable domain, in which reference TRBV7-9 and TRBJ1-1 provide the parts outside the CDR3, is DTGVSQNPRHKITKRGQNVTFRCDPISEHNRLYWYRQTLGQGPEFLTYFQNEAQLEKSRLLSDRFSAERPKGSFSTLEIQRTEQGDSAMYLCASSLGMVEAFFGQGTRLTVV.

Written as DNA, the CDR3 is TGTGCCAGCAGCTTTACGTTCGCCACTGAAGCTTTCTTT. It encodes CASSFTFATEAFF. This chain joins TRBV7-4 and TRBJ1-1; D remains ambiguous. Germline V gene lookup returns CDR1 SGHVT and CDR2 SQSDAQ. This CDR3 spans 13 amino acids. V was clipped by 3 bases and J by 4 bases, with 9 bases between them.

The V call is TRBV13, the J call TRBJ1-4, with 7 bases lining up with TRBD1. CDR1 is PRHDT and CDR2 is FYEKMQ in the germline V gene (reference sequence). With V trimmed by 5 bases and J by 6 bases, 6 bases remained unmatched. There are 14 residues in the CDR3. Here the CDR3 DNA reads TGTGCCAGCAGCCAGGGGGGGGTGGATGAAAAACTGTTTTTT. Translated: CASSQGGVDEKLFF.

CDR3 DNA: TGTGCCAGCAGCTGGGGACGTAGGGCCGGGGAGCTGTTTTTT. Translating it yields CASSWGRRAGELFF. The gene calls are TRBV5-5 and TRBJ2-2, with D perhaps TRBD1 or TRBD2 (5 bases each). Between the trimmed V and J ends, which lost 3 bases and 6 bases, there was a span of 12 bases. CDR1 is SGHKS and CDR2 is YYEKEE in the germline V gene (reference sequence). The CDR3 is 14 residues long.

The chain joins TRBV4-1 to TRBJ2-5; D might be TRBD2 (5 bases). The V end lost 2 bases, the J end lost 5 bases, and 15 bases lay between the germline ends. Germline V gene data show CDR1 as MGHRA and CDR2 as YSYEKL. CDR3 size: 15 residues. The CDR3 nucleotides read TGCGCCAGCAGCCAAACTCTCCAGGAGGCGGAGACCCAGTACTTC. It specifies CASSQTLQEAETQYF.